The 2 T cell receptor beta chains listed next were all sequenced from one sample in a study of cytomegalovirus exposure and HLA in healthy donors. This PCR relied on a set of 60 Vbeta primers and 13 Jbeta primers. Produced via immunoSEQ multiplex PCR; TCRdb's table is partial and in-frame only. The sample holds more than 100,000 clones, around 65% seen once. The sample was PBMCs. These receptor sequences come from a woman aged 45 to 65 in good health and CMV-seronegative.

The chain combines TRBV7-9 with TRBJ1-1, with D unresolved. Germline CDR1 SEHNR, CDR2 FQNEAQ (reference sequence). The CDR3 runs 15 residues. Trimming stripped 1 base from V and 0 bases from J, with 9 bases between. The CDR3 DNA is TGTGCCAGCAGCTTAGGGAGTGTAATGAACACTGAAGCTTTCTTT. Its translation is CASSLGSVMNTEAFF.

The chain recombines TRBV27 with TRBJ1-4; 8 bases map to TRBD1. V was clipped by 2 bases and J by 8 bases; unmatched bases: 1. The CDR3 extends over 13 amino acids. Germline CDR1 and CDR2: MNHEY and SMNVEV (reference sequence). The CDR3 region has the DNA TGTGCCAGCAGTTTAAACAGGGGGGAAAAACTGTTTTTT. Its translation is CASSLNRGEKLFF.